A single T cell receptor (beta chain) is shown here with its context. Its antigen is undetermined. The data belong to a study of cytomegalovirus exposure and HLA in healthy donors. Points from the study as a whole: There were several of the most significant clusters that appeared linked to common viral pathogens in a later analysis.

V lost 3 bases, J lost 4 bases, and 12 bases lay in between. CDR3 size: 14 residues. Germline CDR1 SGHTA, CDR2 FQGNSA. Primers for the PCR totalled 60 Vbeta and 13 Jbeta. Sequencing used immunoSEQ multiplex PCR; TCRdb keeps in-frame clones, though not all of them. This sample yields about 200,000 clones, of which around 90% are seen a single time; 1.5% to 2% belongs to the top ten. This TCR was recovered from a woman between 18 and 30 years old in good health and CMV-seronegative. The sample taken for sequencing was PBMCs. This sequence joins TRBV7-2 and TRBJ1-2; a weak D match, TRBD1 (5 bases). The CDR3 DNA is TGTGCCAGCAGCTTTTCGGCAGGGCGCTATGGCTACACCTTC. Translation gives CASSFSAGRYGYTF.